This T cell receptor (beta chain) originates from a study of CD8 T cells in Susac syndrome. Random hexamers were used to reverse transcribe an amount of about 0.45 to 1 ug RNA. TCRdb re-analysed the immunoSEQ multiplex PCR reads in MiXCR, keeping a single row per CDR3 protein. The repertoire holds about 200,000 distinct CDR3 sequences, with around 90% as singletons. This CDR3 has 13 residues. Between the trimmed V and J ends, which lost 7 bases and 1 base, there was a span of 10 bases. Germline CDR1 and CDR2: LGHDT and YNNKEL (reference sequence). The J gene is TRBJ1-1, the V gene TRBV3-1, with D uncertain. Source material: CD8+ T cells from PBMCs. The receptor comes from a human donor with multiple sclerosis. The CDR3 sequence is CASMSGWNTEAFF. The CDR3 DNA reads TGTGCCAGCATGTCCGGGTGGAACACTGAAGCTTTCTTT.